The rows below give T cell receptor beta chains drawn from one sample of a study of blood T cell repertoires in COVID-19. TCRdb's table, derived via immunoSEQ multiplex PCR, lists solely in-frame clones and lacks some. The table includes roughly 160,000 clones, roughly 93% detected once. The sample consisted of peripheral blood. Receptor source: a man younger than 35 with acute or convalescent COVID-19. The CDR3 runs from the conserved cysteine through the conserved F or W. A D gene is named only where the DNA matches it firmly. A clone size is listed for some rows: how often the clone was seen (once, few, many), or a class if it is expanded.

16,TRBV5-1,TRBJ2-1,NA,NA,CASSLTAGVAYNEQFF,TGCGCCAGCAGCTTGACCGCCGGGGTAGCCTACAATGAGCAGTTCTTC
11,TRBV20-1,TRBJ1-1,NA,NA,CSARGLIEAFF,TGCAGTGCTAGAGGACTGATTGAAGCTTTCTTT
16,TRBV7-9,TRBJ1-5,NA,NA,CASSSGSPGGGQPQHF,TGTGCCAGCAGCAGTGGGTCCCCCGGCGGGGGTCAGCCCCAGCATTTT
15,TRBV3-1/TRBV3-2,TRBJ2-3,NA,NA,CASSQDRTDSDTQYF,TGTGCCAGCAGCCAAGATCGGACAGACTCGGATACGCAGTATTTT
12,TRBV3-1/TRBV3-2,TRBJ1-1,NA,NA,CASSPGQGSAFF,TGTGCCAGCAGTCCAGGGCAAGGGTCGGCTTTCTTT
13,TRBV30,TRBJ1-6,NA,NA,CAWTSSYNSPLHF,TGTGCCTGGACGAGCTCCTATAATTCACCCCTCCACTTT
15,TRBV27,TRBJ1-6,TRBD1,NA,CASSLGDRVHSPLHF,TGTGCCAGCAGTTTAGGGGACAGGGTGCATTCACCCCTCCACTTT
14,TRBV6-6,TRBJ1-1,NA,NA,CASSYTVLNTEAFF,TGTGCCAGCAGTTACACGGTATTAAACACTGAAGCTTTCTTT
14,TRBV19,TRBJ2-5,TRBD1,NA,CASSRQGLQETQYF,TGTGCCAGTAGCCGACAGGGGCTACAAGAGACCCAGTACTTC
17,TRBV19,TRBJ1-1,NA,NA,CASSIRRKPVMNTEAFF,TGTGCCAGTAGTATAAGGAGAAAGCCAGTTATGAACACTGAAGCTTTCTTT
14,TRBV24-1,TRBJ1-5,TRBD1,NA,CATSRQGRNQPQHF,TGTGCCACCAGCCGACAGGGGAGGAATCAGCCCCAGCATTTT
15,TRBV18,TRBJ1-1,TRBD1,NA,CASSQQQGNAAEAFF,TGTGCCAGCTCTCAACAACAGGGGAATGCGGCTGAAGCTTTCTTT
14,TRBV7-9,TRBJ1-4,TRBD1,few,CASSLQGAYEKLFF,TGTGCCAGCAGCTTACAGGGGGCATATGAAAAACTGTTTTTT
13,TRBV12-3/TRBV12-4,TRBJ2-5,NA,NA,CASSQAGLETQYF,TGTGCCAGCAGTCAGGCGGGACTAGAGACCCAGTACTTC
14,TRBV19,TRBJ1-1,NA,NA,CASTYETGNTEAFF,TGTGCCAGTACCTACGAAACTGGGAACACTGAAGCTTTCTTT
14,TRBV4-2,TRBJ2-3,NA,NA,CASSLRAQGDTQYF,TGTGCCAGCAGCCTCCGGGCCCAGGGGGATACGCAGTATTTT
16,TRBV19,TRBJ1-1,TRBD1,NA,CASTRTGVEMNTEAFF,TGTGCCAGTACCAGGACAGGGGTGGAGATGAACACTGAAGCTTTCTTT
13,TRBV27,TRBJ1-1,NA,NA,CASSLGLNTEAFF,TGTGCCAGCAGTTTGGGGCTGAACACTGAAGCTTTCTTT
16,TRBV7-2,TRBJ1-1,TRBD1,NA,CASSPQGQAMNTEAFF,TGTGCCAGCAGCCCGCAGGGACAGGCGATGAACACTGAAGCTTTCTTT
13,TRBV3-1/TRBV3-2,TRBJ2-1,NA,NA,CASSQDERDEQFF,TGTGCCAGCAGCCAAGATGAACGGGATGAGCAGTTCTTC
15,TRBV15,TRBJ2-3,NA,NA,CATSRGWGGADTQYF,TGTGCCACCAGCAGAGGGTGGGGGGGCGCAGATACGCAGTATTTT
14,TRBV5-1,TRBJ1-6,NA,NA,CASSLGQDNSPLHF,TGCGCCAGTAGCTTGGGGCAGGATAATTCACCCCTCCACTTT
16,TRBV27,TRBJ1-5,NA,NA,CASSPAWDKSGQPQHF,TGTGCCAGCAGTCCCGCCTGGGACAAATCGGGACAGCCCCAGCATTTT
12,TRBV12-3/TRBV12-4,TRBJ1-1,NA,NA,CASSTNDREAFF,TGTGCCAGCAGTACTAATGACAGGGAAGCTTTCTTT
15,TRBV10-1,TRBJ2-1,TRBD2,NA,CASSESLAGYNEQFF,TGCGCCAGCAGTGAGTCCCTAGCGGGATACAATGAGCAGTTCTTC
17,TRBV11-2,TRBJ2-1,TRBD2,NA,CASRVGGAGPIYNEQFF,TGTGCCAGCAGAGTGGGGGGAGCGGGACCGATCTACAATGAGCAGTTCTTC
17,TRBV5-5,TRBJ1-5,NA,few,CASSLSTAIPSNQPQHF,TGTGCCAGCAGCTTAAGTACAGCTATCCCGAGCAATCAGCCCCAGCATTTT
16,TRBV12-5,TRBJ2-3,NA,NA,CASGLAMIGATDTQYF,TGTGCTAGTGGTTTGGCTATGATTGGGGCCACAGATACGCAGTATTTT
14,TRBV9,TRBJ1-2,NA,NA,CASSVDQGKSGYTF,TGTGCCAGCAGCGTCGACCAGGGTAAGAGTGGCTACACCTTC